This T cell receptor beta chain derives from a study of cytomegalovirus exposure and HLA in healthy donors. Comment on this clone: What it recognizes is unknown.

Study outcomes and limitations: For most TCR beta V segments, an earlier analysis put the productive rate at about 90% or about 30% of the time. One later analysis reportedly identified an Asian-associated ancestry cluster that showed fewer N-insertions than the 666-donor mean. Cytomegalovirus status was reportedly diagnosed by the classifier with high sensitivity and specificity. Further analysis was carried out later, and it showed several of the most significant clusters appearing linked to common viral pathogens.

Researchers ran the PCR with 60 Vbeta and 13 Jbeta primers. The repertoire was sequenced with immunoSEQ multiplex PCR; TCRdb's copy has only in-frame clones and lacks some. The sample shows about 130,000 clones, over 70% of them seen only once. The germline V gene has CDR1 LNHDA and CDR2 SQIVND (reference sequence). V was pared by 5 bases and J by 9 bases, with 9 bases of the junction left unmatched. This CDR3 comprises 14 residues. The sample taken for sequencing was PBMCs. This TCR derives from a man aged 18 to 29 in good health and CMV-seropositive. This chain connects TRBV19 to TRBJ2-1, with 8 bases matching TRBD1. For the CDR3, the DNA is TGTGCCAGTAGTGACCGGACAGGGCGGAGTGAGCAGTTCTTC. Translation: CASSDRTGRSEQFF. The complete variable domain, with remaining parts taken from reference TRBV19 and TRBJ2-1, reads DGGITQSPKYLFRKEGQNVTLSCEQNLNHDAMYWYRQDPGQGLRLIYYSQIVNDFQKGDIAEGYSVSREKKESFPLTVTSAQKNPTAFYLCASSDRTGRSEQFFGPGTRLTVL.